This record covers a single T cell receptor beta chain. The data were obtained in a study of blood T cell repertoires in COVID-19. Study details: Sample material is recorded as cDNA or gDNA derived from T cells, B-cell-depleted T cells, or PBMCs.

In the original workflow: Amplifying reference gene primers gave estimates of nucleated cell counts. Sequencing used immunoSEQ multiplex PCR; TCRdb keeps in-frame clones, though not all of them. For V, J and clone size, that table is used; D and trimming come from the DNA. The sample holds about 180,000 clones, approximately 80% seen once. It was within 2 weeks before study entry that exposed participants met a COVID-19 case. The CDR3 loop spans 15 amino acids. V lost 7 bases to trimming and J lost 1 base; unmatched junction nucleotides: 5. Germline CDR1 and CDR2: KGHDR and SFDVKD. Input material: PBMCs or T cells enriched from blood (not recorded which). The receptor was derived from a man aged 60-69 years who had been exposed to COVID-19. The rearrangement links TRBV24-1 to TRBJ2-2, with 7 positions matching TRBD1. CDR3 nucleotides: TGTGCCACCAGCTTCGGGACAGTGAACACCGGGGAGCTGTTTTTT. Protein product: CATSFGTVNTGELFF.